This TCR beta chain was retrieved from a study of T cell responses to AZD1222 COVID-19 vaccine. Study results and limitations: The breadth and depth of Spike-specific TCRs increased once two AZD1222 doses had been given.

Germline CDR1 is ENHRY and CDR2 is SYGVKD. With 6 bases removed from V and 1 base from J, the gap between germline ends came to 12 bases. This CDR3 contains 14 residues. As regards this clone: No antigen is known for it.

The table came from immunoSEQ multiplex PCR; TCRdb's copy has only in-frame clones and leaves some out. The repertoire has about 110,000 clones, around 90% of them found once; the top ten carry roughly a fifth. V is TRBV10-3 and J is TRBJ1-1; TRBD1 might be the D (5 bases). The sample in question was peripheral blood, obtained on day 0 of AZD1222 vaccination. The TCR originated in an adult in good health. CDR3 in amino acids: CAISVDIRNTEAFF. The CDR3 DNA is TGTGCCATCAGCGTGGACATCAGGAACACTGAAGCTTTCTTT.